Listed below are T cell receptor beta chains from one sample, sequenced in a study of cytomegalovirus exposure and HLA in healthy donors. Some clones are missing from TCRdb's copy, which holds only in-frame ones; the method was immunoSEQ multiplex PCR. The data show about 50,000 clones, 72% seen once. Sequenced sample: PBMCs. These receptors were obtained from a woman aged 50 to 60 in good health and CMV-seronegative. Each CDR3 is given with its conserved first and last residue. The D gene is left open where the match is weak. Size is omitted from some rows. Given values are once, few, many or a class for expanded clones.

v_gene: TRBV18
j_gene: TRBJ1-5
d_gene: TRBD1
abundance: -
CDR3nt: TGTGCCAGCGCGACAGGGCAGAATCAGCCCCAGCATTTT
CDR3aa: CASATGQNQPQHF

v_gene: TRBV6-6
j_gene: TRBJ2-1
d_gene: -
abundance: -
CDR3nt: TGTGCCAGCAGTTACCCACTGCAAGAGCAGTTCTTC
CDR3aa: CASSYPLQEQFF

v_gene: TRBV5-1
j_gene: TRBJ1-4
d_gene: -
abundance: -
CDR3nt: TGCGCCAGCAGCTTGAGGGGGTCAACTAATGAAAAACTGTTTTTT
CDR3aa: CASSLRGSTNEKLFF

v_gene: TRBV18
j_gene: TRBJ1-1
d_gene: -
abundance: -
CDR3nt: TGTGCCAGCTCATCGGGGGAGAACACTGAAGCTTTCTTT
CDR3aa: CASSSGENTEAFF

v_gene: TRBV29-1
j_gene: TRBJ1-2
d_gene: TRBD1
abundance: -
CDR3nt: TGCAGCGTTCTACAGGGGGCGTCCTATGGCTACACCTTC
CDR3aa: CSVLQGASYGYTF

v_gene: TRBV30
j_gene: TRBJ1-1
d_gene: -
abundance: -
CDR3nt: TGTGCCTGGACCAAGAAACAGGGAACTGAAGCTTTCTTT
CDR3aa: CAWTKKQGTEAFF

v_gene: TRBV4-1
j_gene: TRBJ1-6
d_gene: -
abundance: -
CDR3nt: TGCGCCAGCAGCCCGGGACAACATAATTCACCCCTCCACTTT
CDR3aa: CASSPGQHNSPLHF

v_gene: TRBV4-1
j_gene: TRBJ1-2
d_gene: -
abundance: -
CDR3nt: TGCGCCCCACCGGGAGGGGAGTGGGACTATGGCTACACCTTC
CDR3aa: CAPPGGEWDYGYTF

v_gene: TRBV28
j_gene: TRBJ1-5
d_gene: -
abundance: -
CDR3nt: TGTGCCAGCAGTGTGCTCAGGGAAGGTCAGCCCCAGCATTTT
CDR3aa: CASSVLREGQPQHF

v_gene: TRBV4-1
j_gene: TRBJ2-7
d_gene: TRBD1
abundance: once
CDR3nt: TGCGCCAGCAGCCCCGGGGAAGGACAGGGGGGAGCCGAGCAGTACTTC
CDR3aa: CASSPGEGQGGAEQYF

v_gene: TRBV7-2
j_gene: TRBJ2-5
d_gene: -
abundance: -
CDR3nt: TGTGCCAGCAGCGCTACGTACCAAGAGACCCAGTACTTC
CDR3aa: CASSATYQETQYF

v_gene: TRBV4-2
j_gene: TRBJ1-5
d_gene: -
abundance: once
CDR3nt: TGTGCCAGCAGCCAAGATCCCGGGATTGGTCAGCCCCAGCATTTT
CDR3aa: CASSQDPGIGQPQHF

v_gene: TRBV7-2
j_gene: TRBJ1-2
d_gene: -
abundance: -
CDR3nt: TGTGCCAGCAGCTCCCCCCCATCTAACTATGGCTACACCTTC
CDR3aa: CASSSPPSNYGYTF

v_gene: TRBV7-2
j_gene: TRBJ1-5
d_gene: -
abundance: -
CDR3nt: TGTGCCAGCATGCTGACAGGTAATCAGCCCCAGCATTTT
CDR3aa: CASMLTGNQPQHF

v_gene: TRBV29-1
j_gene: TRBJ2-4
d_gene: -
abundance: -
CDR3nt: TGCAGCGTTGGGAGGACGAGGAACATTCAGTACTTC
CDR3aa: CSVGRTRNIQYF

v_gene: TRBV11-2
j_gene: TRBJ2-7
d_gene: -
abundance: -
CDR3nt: TGTGCCAGCAGCTTAGAACTAGGTGAGCAGTACTTC
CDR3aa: CASSLELGEQYF

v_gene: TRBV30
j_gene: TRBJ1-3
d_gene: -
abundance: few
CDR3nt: TGTGCCTGGAGTCAGGTTGGAAACACCATATATTTT
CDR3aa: CAWSQVGNTIYF

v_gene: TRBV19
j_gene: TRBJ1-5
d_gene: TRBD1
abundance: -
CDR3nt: TGTGCCAGTAGTATAGCCAACAGGGGCGGCAATCAGCCCCAGCATTTT
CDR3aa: CASSIANRGGNQPQHF

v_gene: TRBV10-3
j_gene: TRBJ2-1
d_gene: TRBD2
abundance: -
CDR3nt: TGTGCCATCACAGGGACTAGCGGGACTTACAATGAGCAGTTCTTC
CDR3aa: CAITGTSGTYNEQFF

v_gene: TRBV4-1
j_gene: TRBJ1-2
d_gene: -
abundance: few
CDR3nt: TGCGCCAGCAGCCAAGATTGGGAAGAGGGGGCTAACTATGGCTACACCTTC
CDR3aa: CASSQDWEEGANYGYTF

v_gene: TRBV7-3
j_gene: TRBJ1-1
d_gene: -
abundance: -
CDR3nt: TGTGCCAGCAGCACGCAGTACGACACTGAAGCTTTCTTT
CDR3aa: CASSTQYDTEAFF

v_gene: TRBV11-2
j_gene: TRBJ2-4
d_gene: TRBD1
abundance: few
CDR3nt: TGTGCCAGCAGCTTACATGGGGACAGGGACAACATTCAGTACTTC
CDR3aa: CASSLHGDRDNIQYF

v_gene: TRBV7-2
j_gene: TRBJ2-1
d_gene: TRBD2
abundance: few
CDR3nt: TGTGCCAGCAGCTTATTTGCCCCACTAGCGGGGGTAGTAAATGAGCAGTTCTTC
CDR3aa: CASSLFAPLAGVVNEQFF

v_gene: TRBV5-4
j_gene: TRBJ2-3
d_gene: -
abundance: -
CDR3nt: TGCGCCAGCAGGGTGGCTCTTATCACAGATACGCAGTATTTT
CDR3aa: CASRVALITDTQYF

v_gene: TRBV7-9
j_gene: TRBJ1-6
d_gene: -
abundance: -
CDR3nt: TGTGCCAGCAGCTTCCCGGTAGCCTCCTATAATTCACCCCTCCACTTT
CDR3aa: CASSFPVASYNSPLHF

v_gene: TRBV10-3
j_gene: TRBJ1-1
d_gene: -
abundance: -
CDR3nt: TGTGCCATCAGTGACCAGGGGCGGATAGGTGAAGCTTTCTTT
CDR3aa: CAISDQGRIGEAFF

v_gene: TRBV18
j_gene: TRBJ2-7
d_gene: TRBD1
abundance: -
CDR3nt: TGTGCCAGCTCACCGCGACAGGGGGCGAGAGACGAGCAGTACTTC
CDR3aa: CASSPRQGARDEQYF

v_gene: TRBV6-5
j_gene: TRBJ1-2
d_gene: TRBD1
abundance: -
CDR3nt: TGTGCCAGCAGTTACGAAGGGCAGGGGGCGTGGGGCTACACCTTC
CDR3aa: CASSYEGQGAWGYTF

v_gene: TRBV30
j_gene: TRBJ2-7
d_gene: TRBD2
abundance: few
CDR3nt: TGTGCCTGGAGTAACACTCGGACTAGCGGGAGTGGGAACGAGCAGTACTTC
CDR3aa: CAWSNTRTSGSGNEQYF

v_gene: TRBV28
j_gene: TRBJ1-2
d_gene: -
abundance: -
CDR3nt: TGTGCCAGCAGTAGGGGACTACTGTACGTCTTC
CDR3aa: CASSRGLLYVF

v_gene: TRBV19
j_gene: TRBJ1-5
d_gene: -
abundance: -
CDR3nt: TGTGCCAGTAGTAAACAGGGAATCCAGCCCCAGCATTTT
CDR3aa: CASSKQGIQPQHF

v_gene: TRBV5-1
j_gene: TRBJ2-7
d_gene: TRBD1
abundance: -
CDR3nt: TGCGCCAGCAGCTTGGACGGTTTTCTGGACAGGGGGAGCGAGCAGTACTTC
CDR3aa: CASSLDGFLDRGSEQYF

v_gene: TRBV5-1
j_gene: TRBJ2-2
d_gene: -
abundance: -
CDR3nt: TGCGCCAGCAGCTTGGGCGGGGTTCAGGCCGGGGAGCTGTTTTTT
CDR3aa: CASSLGGVQAGELFF

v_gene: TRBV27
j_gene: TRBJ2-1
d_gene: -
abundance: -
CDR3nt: TGTGCCAGCAGGGGCGGGACGCTAAGCTCCTACAATGAGCAGTTCTTC
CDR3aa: CASRGGTLSSYNEQFF

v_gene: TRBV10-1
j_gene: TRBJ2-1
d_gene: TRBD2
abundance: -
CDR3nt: TGCGCCAGCAGTCCGGGACTAGCGGGAGGGAGCTCCTACAATGAGCAGTTCTTC
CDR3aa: CASSPGLAGGSSYNEQFF

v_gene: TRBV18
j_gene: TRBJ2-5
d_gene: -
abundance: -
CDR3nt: TGTGCCAGCTCCAGCCAGTGGAGAGGAGAGACCCAGTACTTC
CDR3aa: CASSSQWRGETQYF

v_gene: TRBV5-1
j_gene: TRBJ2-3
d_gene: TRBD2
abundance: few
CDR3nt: TGCGCCAGCAGCTCCGGACTAGCGGGGTCCGGAGATACGCAGTATTTT
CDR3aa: CASSSGLAGSGDTQYF

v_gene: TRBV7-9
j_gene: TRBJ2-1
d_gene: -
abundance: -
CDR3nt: TGTGCCAGCAGCTCACAGGAATTAGGTGAGCAGTTCTTC
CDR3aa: CASSSQELGEQFF

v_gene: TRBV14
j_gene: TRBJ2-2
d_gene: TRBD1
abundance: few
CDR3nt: TGTGCCAGCAGCCTGCCGGGACAGGGGGCCGGCGGGGAGCTGTTTTTT
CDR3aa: CASSLPGQGAGGELFF

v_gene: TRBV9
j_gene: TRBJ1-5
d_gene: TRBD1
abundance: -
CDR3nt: TGTGCCAGCAGCGTAGTCGTGGGGACAGGGGCGGGGAATCAGCCCCAGCATTTT
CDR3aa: CASSVVVGTGAGNQPQHF

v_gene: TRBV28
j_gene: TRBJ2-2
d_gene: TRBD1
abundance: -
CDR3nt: TGTGCCAGCAGTCCCGGGGACAGGACCGGGGAGCTGTTTTTT
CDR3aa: CASSPGDRTGELFF

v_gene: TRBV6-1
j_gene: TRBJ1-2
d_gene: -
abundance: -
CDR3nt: TGTGCCAGCAGTGAATGGGGGTGGGGGGTGAAAGACTATGGCTACACCTTC
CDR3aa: CASSEWGWGVKDYGYTF

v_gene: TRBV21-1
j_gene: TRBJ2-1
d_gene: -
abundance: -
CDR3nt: TGTGCCATACCGGAGGTAGCGGGAGCTCTCTCCTACAATGAGCAGTTCTTC
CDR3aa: CAIPEVAGALSYNEQFF

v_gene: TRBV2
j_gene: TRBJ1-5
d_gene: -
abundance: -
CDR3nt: TGTGCCAGCAAATTAGGGGAAAGGGCGCATCAGCCCCAGCATTTT
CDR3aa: CASKLGERAHQPQHF

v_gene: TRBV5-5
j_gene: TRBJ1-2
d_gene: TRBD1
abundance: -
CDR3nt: TGTGCCAGCAGCTCTTCGGGACAGGGGGCTGTCGGCTATGGCTACACCTTC
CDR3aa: CASSSSGQGAVGYGYTF

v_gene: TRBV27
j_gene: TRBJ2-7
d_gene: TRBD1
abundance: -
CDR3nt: TGTGCCAGCAGGCACGGGACAGGGGTCAACGAGCAGTACTTC
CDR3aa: CASRHGTGVNEQYF

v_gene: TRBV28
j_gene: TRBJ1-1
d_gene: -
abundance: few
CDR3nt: TGTGCCAGCAGTTCGACAGCGAACACTGAAGCTTTCTTT
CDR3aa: CASSSTANTEAFF

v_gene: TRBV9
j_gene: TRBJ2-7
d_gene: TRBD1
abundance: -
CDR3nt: TGTGCCAGCAGCGTAGGCCTACCGGGACAGGGGTCCTACGAGCAGTACTTC
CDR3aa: CASSVGLPGQGSYEQYF

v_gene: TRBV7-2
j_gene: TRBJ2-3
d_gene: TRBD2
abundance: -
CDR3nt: TGTGCCAGCAGCTTGGGTCGGGGGGACCATCGAAGCACAGATACGCAGTATTTT
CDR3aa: CASSLGRGDHRSTDTQYF

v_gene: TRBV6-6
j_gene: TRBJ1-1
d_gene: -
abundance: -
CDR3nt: TGTGCCAGCAGATCTCCTGGCCCTGAAGCTTTCTTT
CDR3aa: CASRSPGPEAFF

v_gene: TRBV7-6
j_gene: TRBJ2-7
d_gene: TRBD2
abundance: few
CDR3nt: TGTGCCAGCAGCTTGCGCCCTACAGCGGGGGGGCGTGAGCAGTACTTC
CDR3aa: CASSLRPTAGGREQYF

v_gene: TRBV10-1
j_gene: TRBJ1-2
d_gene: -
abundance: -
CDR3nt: TGCGCCAGCAGTGACAGGCTCGACTATGGCTACACCTTC
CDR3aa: CASSDRLDYGYTF

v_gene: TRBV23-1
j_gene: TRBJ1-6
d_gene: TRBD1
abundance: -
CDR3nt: TGCGCCAGCAGTCATCCGGACAGGGATAATTCACCCCTCCACTTT
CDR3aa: CASSHPDRDNSPLHF

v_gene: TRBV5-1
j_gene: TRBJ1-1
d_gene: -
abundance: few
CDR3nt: TGCGCCAGCAGCTTCCAGGGTGACACTGAAGCTTTCTTT
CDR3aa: CASSFQGDTEAFF

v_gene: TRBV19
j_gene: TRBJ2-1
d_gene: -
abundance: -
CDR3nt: TGTGCCTCCACTAGCATCTATGAGCAGTTCTTC
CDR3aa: CASTSIYEQFF